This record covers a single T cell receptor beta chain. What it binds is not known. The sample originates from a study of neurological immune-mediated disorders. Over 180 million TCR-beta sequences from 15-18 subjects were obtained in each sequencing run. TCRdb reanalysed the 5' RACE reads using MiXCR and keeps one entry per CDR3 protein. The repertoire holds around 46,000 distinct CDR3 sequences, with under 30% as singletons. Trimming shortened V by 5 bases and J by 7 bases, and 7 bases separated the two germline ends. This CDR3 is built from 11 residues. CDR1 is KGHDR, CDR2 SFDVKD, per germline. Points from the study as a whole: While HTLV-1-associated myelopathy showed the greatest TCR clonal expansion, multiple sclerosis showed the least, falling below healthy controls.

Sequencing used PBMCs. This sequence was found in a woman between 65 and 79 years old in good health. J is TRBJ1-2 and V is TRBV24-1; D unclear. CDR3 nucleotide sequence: TGTGCCACCAGTGGCCCGGCTGGCTACACCTTC. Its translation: CATSGPAGYTF.